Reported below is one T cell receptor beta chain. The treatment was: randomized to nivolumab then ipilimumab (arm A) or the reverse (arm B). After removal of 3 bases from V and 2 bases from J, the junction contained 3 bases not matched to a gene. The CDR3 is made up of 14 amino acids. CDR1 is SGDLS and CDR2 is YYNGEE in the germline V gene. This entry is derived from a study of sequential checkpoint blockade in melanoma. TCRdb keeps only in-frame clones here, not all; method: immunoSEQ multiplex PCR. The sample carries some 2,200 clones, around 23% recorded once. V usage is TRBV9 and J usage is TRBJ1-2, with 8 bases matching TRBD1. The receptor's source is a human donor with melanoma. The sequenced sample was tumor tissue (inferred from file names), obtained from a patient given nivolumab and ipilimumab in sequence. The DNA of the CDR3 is TGTGCCAGCAGCGAGGGGGACAGGAACTATGGCTACACCTTC. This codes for CASSEGDRNYGYTF.